The 26 T cell receptor beta chains below come from one sample, sequenced in a study of T cells after yellow fever vaccination (dated by TCRdb to about 2019). The treatment or condition label for this specimen denotes: live attenuated yellow fever vaccine strain. To prepare the library, 5' RACE was applied. Sequencing was performed on an Illumina HiSeq 2500. The public reads were run again by TCRdb, first through fastp at Q25 and then through MiXCR, and only productive beta chains were kept. Entries that share a CDR3 protein sequence are merged under the most common genes and DNA. For this sample the table gives hundreds of thousands of distinct CDR3 sequences, of which roughly 8.7% were detected only once. The ten biggest clones cover roughly 17% of the sample. The source material was PBMCs, sampled on the day of the first yellow fever vaccination. The source is a man younger than 35 who received the YFV17D yellow fever vaccine.

The genes are TRBV5-1 and TRBJ2-5; either TRBD1 or TRBD2 may fit D (6 bases each). Trimming stripped 1 base from V and 5 bases from J, with 12 bases between. CDR3 length equals 14 residues. CDR1 is SGHRS and CDR2 is YFSETQ in the germline V gene. In DNA form, the CDR3 reads TGCGCCAGCAGCTTGAGGGGGGTCGGGGAGACCCAGTACTTC. It is translated as CASSLRGVGETQYF.

V usage is TRBV27 and J usage is TRBJ1-2; D gene unclear. In germline, CDR1 is MNHEY, CDR2 SMNVEV (reference sequence). V dropped 0 bases and J dropped 3 bases, with 17 bases sitting between them. The CDR3 has 17 amino acids. The CDR3 coding sequence is TGTGCCAGCAGTTTATCCTCTGGGGTGGCAGAGTACTATGGCTACACCTTC. Protein sequence: CASSLSSGVAEYYGYTF.

The chain has TRBV7-2 and TRBJ1-4; D not certain. Germline V gives CDR1 SGHTA, CDR2 FQGNSA. This CDR3 comprises 17 residues. V shed 1 base and J shed 4 bases, with 16 bases lying between them. The DNA for the CDR3 is TGTGCCAGCAGCTTAGGCCTAGTGGGAGGCTTTAATGAAAAACTGTTTTTT. Protein product: CASSLGLVGGFNEKLFF. Filled out from reference TRBV7-2 and TRBJ1-4, the complete variable domain reads GAGVSQSPSNKVTEKGKDVELRCDPISGHTALYWYRQSLGQGLEFLIYFQGNSAPDKSGLPSDRFSAERTGGSVSTLTIQRTQQEDSAVYLCASSLGLVGGFNEKLFFGSGTQLSVL.

V gene TRBV6-2 or TRBV6-3 combines with J gene TRBJ1-1, with 9 bases aligning to TRBD1. This CDR3 has 15 residues. V dropped 4 bases and J dropped 1; count of bases not matched to a gene: 4. From germline, CDR1 is MNHEY and CDR2 SVGEGT. CDR3 amino acids: CASSSDRGENTEAFF. The DNA of the CDR3 is TGTGCCAGCAGTTCGGACAGGGGCGAGAACACTGAAGCTTTCTTT.

CDR3 nucleotide sequence: TGCAGTGCCAAGATTGGCAGCACTTATAGCAATCAGCCCCAGCATTTT. Amino acids: CSAKIGSTYSNQPQHF. The rearrangement uses TRBV20-1 and TRBJ1-5, with D unresolved. Trimming removed 6 bases from V and 0 bases from J, with 18 bases in between. CDR1 DFQATT and CDR2 SNEGSKA come from the germline V gene (reference sequence). The CDR3 totals 16 residues.

The sample holds many counts of this clonotype. This sequence joins TRBV4-1 and TRBJ1-2; possible D gene TRBD1, 5 bases. Germline CDR1 is MGHRA and CDR2 is YSYEKL. V lost 3 bases and J 7 bases, leaving 24 bases between the germline ends. This CDR3 spans 17 amino acids. The CDR3 spells CASSHPGRPGLRSGYTF. In DNA form, the CDR3 reads TGCGCCAGCAGCCACCCCGGGCGGCCGGGACTGAGATCTGGCTACACCTTC.

The J gene is TRBJ2-5, the V gene TRBV10-2; D is uncertain. This CDR3 spans 14 amino acids. V lost 4 bases to trimming and J lost 1 base, with 10 bases between them. The germline V gene encodes CDR1 WSHSY and CDR2 SAAADI. In nucleotides, the CDR3 is TGCGCCAGCAGTGTGCCGGCCATCCAAGAGACCCAGTACTTC. Translation gives CASSVPAIQETQYF.

The CDR3 coding sequence is TGTGCCAGCAGCCTCGGTGGGGACGTCATCTTGGCCAAGTACTTC. Translation gives CASSLGGDVILAKYF. The V and J genes are TRBV11-2 and TRBJ2-4; D may correspond to TRBD1 or TRBD2 (5 bases each). CDR1 is SGHAT and CDR2 is FQNNGV in the germline V gene. This CDR3 spans 15 amino acids. Trimming shortened V by 5 bases and J by 14 bases, and 25 bases separated the two germline ends.

This clonotype was counted between two and nine times. V is TRBV24-1 and J is TRBJ1-1; 10 bases agree with TRBD1. CDR3 length equals 19 residues. Per the germline V gene, CDR1 is KGHDR and CDR2 is SFDVKD. The V gene end was trimmed by 6 bases and the J gene end by 4 bases; junction bases not matched to a gene: 19. The CDR3 coding sequence is TGTGCCACCAGTCCCTATAGCCAACCGGGACAGGGGTCGACCACTGAAGCTTTCTTT. It translates to CATSPYSQPGQGSTTEAFF.

V and J are TRBV5-1 and TRBJ2-1, with D tentatively TRBD1 (5 bases). In germline, CDR1 is SGHRS, CDR2 YFSETQ. Trimming left V 0 bases short and J 8 bases short, with 18 bases between. The CDR3 consists of 16 residues. The CDR3, as DNA: TGCGCCAGCAGCTTGGCCGCAGGGTCGAAGGGCTATGAGCAGTTCTTC. This sequence encodes CASSLAAGSKGYEQFF.

This clonotype has only a few counts. The V gene is TRBV20-1, the J gene TRBJ2-4, with TRBD1 identical over 7 bases. Germline CDR1 is DFQATT and CDR2 is SNEGSKA (reference sequence). The CDR3 runs to 15 residues. V lost 3 bases to trimming and J lost 3 bases; unmatched junction nucleotides: 8. The DNA for the CDR3 is TGCAGTGCTAGGGCCGACAGGGTGGACAAAAACATTCAGTACTTC. Protein: CSARADRVDKNIQYF.

The chain uses TRBV12-3 or TRBV12-4 and TRBJ1-1; D not certain. The CDR3 loop spans 15 amino acids. V shed 8 bases and J shed 0 bases, with 16 bases lying between them. The DNA for the CDR3 is TGTGCCAGCGGTATTGGCCCCCTCATGAACACTGAAGCTTTCTTT. It specifies CASGIGPLMNTEAFF.

This clonotype showed up many times. CDR3 in amino acids: CATRASGIAGMNTGELFF. The CDR3 DNA reads TGTGCCACCAGGGCCTCGGGGATAGCGGGAATGAACACCGGGGAGCTGTTTTTT. The genes are TRBV24-1 and TRBJ2-2; TRBD2 aligns across 8 bases. Germline values: CDR1 KGHDR, CDR2 SFDVKD. CDR3 length: 18 amino acids. Trimming at V came to 7 bases and at J to 1 base, leaving 13 bases not matched to a gene.

Only a few counts were recorded for this clonotype. This rearrangement joins TRBV12-3 or TRBV12-4 to TRBJ2-3; D is undetermined. The ends were cut back, 3 bases at V and 4 bases at J, with 11 bases in the middle. The CDR3 runs to 14 residues. The CDR3 sequence is CASSLTGTADTQYF. The CDR3 DNA follows: TGTGCCAGCAGTTTGACCGGCACCGCAGATACGCAGTATTTT.

This clonotype came up many times. The chain uses TRBV6-5 and TRBJ1-1; D gene ambiguous. This CDR3 is 14 amino acids long. Germline V gives CDR1 MNHEY, CDR2 SVGAGI. Trimming removed 2 bases at V and 1 base at J, with 8 bases between. The CDR3 is CASSYDPGNTEAFF. In DNA form, the CDR3 reads TGTGCCAGCAGTTACGATCCGGGGAACACTGAAGCTTTCTTT.

A note on this clonotype: The junction departs from germline at one end; a sequencing error may be responsible. This chain connects TRBV4-1 to TRBJ2-5; 10 bases match TRBD1. This CDR3 has 16 amino acids. CDR1 MGHRA and CDR2 YSYEKL come from the germline V gene. CDR3 amino acids: CTSSHDRDRGKETQYF. In DNA, the CDR3 is TGCACCAGCAGCCATGACCGGGACAGGGGAAAAGAGACCCAGTACTTC.

This clonotype has at least ten counts. J is TRBJ1-1 and V is TRBV10-3; 10 bases are a match to TRBD1. This CDR3 has 14 amino acids. V dropped 6 bases and J dropped 4; count of bases not matched to a gene: 5. Germline lookup yields CDR1 ENHRY and CDR2 SYGVKD. The CDR3 nucleotides read TGTGCCATCAGCACGGGACAGGGGACCACTGAAGCTTTCTTT. The encoded protein is CAISTGQGTTEAFF.

This clonotype was detected ten times or more. This chain links TRBV5-4 with TRBJ2-3; D unresolved. Trimming removed 4 bases from V and 3 bases from J, with 15 bases in between. There are 15 residues in the CDR3. Germline CDR1 reads SGHNT; CDR2 reads YYREEE (reference sequence). The CDR3 DNA is TGTGCCAGCAGCGGTAGTGGTGACGGGACAGATACGCAGTATTTT. It is translated as CASSGSGDGTDTQYF.

This sequence joins TRBV20-1 and TRBJ1-2; 9 bases agree with TRBD1. CDR1 is DFQATT and CDR2 is SNEGSKA in the germline V gene (reference sequence). J lost 1 base, V lost 0 bases, and 3 bases had no gene match. The CDR3 consists of 15 residues. CDR3 DNA: TGCAGTGCTAGAGATAGGACAGGGGTTAACTATGGCTACACCTTC. Its protein product is CSARDRTGVNYGYTF.

This clonotype was found a few times. The V and J genes are TRBV4-3 and TRBJ1-6; D is uncertain. The germline V gene encodes CDR1 LGHNA and CDR2 YSLEER. Trimming cost V 0 bases and J 10 bases, with 13 bases left between them. The CDR3 sequence is 15 residues long. This CDR3 is CASSQDIRSDSPLHF. DNA for the CDR3: TGCGCCAGCAGCCAAGATATTCGTAGCGACTCACCCCTCCACTTT.

This clonotype was found a few times. J is TRBJ2-3 and V is TRBV6-2 or TRBV6-3; D gene unclear. CDR1 is MNHEY, CDR2 SVGEGT, per germline. The CDR3 has 12 residues. The V end was cut by 5 bases, the J end by 5 bases, with 8 bases between. CDR3 bases: TGTGCCAGCAGTCGGTACAGAGATACGCAGTATTTT. Its translation: CASSRYRDTQYF.

Ten or more counts support this clonotype. J is TRBJ2-1 and V is TRBV14, with 12 bases fitting TRBD2. The CDR3 loop spans 17 amino acids. Trimming removed 4 bases from V and 2 bases from J; junction bases left unmatched: 6. Germline V lookup: CDR1 SGHDN, CDR2 FVKESK. CDR3 loop: CASSLRTSGDTYNEQFF. The DNA of the CDR3 is TGTGCCAGCAGCCTACGGACTAGCGGGGATACCTACAATGAGCAGTTCTTC.

This clonotype has just a few counts. This chain links TRBV3-1 with TRBJ2-7; D uncertain. The CDR3 is 14 amino acids. Germline loops: CDR1 LGHDT, CDR2 YNNKEL (reference sequence). The germline V and J ends were trimmed by 4 bases and 1 base, with 11 bases remaining between them. CDR3 residues: CASSPTTDSYEQYF. The CDR3 coding sequence is TGTGCCAGCAGCCCAACGACGGATTCCTACGAGCAGTACTTC.

The chain is built from TRBV7-2 and TRBJ1-5; the D is unclear. This CDR3 is 14 amino acids long. The V end lost 5 bases, the J end lost 0 bases, and 8 bases lay between the germline ends. In germline, CDR1 is SGHTA, CDR2 FQGNSA. DNA for the CDR3: TGTGCCAGCAGCCTAAAGGTTAGCAATCAGCCCCAGCATTTT. It specifies CASSLKVSNQPQHF. The whole variable domain, filled in from reference TRBV7-2 and TRBJ1-5, reads GAGVSQSPSNKVTEKGKDVELRCDPISGHTALYWYRQSLGQGLEFLIYFQGNSAPDKSGLPSDRFSAERTGGSVSTLTIQRTQQEDSAVYLCASSLKVSNQPQHFGDGTRLSIL.

V is TRBV7-9 and J is TRBJ2-2; D perhaps matches TRBD1 (5 bases). Trimming pared 5 bases from V and 4 bases from J, leaving 17 bases between. This CDR3 has 16 residues. The V gene's germline CDR1 is SEHNR and CDR2 FQNEAQ (reference sequence). The CDR3 sequence: CASSLRVTGGTGELFF. CDR3 DNA sequence: TGTGCCAGCAGCCTACGCGTAACAGGTGGCACCGGGGAGCTGTTTTTT.

This clonotype occurred a few times. V is TRBV18 and J is TRBJ1-6; no firm D call. Trimming removed 5 bases at V and 0 bases at J, with 8 bases between. CDR1 and CDR2 from the germline V gene are KGHSH and LQKENI. This CDR3 is built from 15 residues. CDR3 sequence: CASSASGSYNSPLHF. The CDR3 DNA follows: TGTGCCAGCTCAGCGTCTGGCTCCTATAATTCACCCCTCCACTTT.